These 7 T cell receptor beta chains were all obtained from the same sample, sequenced in a study of blood T cells in healthy people across ages. Then a second PCR, running roughly 7 to 11 cycles, was carried out with a sample-barcoded 5' primer and a J-beta primer mix. TCRdb used MiXCR to reprocess the 5' RACE reads, holding one entry per CDR3 protein. The sample yields 1.5 million to 2 million distinct CDR3 sequences, around 50% seen once. The source material was blood. All receptors derive from a woman aged 40-49 years in good health.

Many counts were recorded for this clonotype. V gene TRBV29-1 combines with J gene TRBJ2-4; possible D gene TRBD1, 5 bases. Between the trimmed V and J ends, which lost 1 base and 4 bases, there was a span of 8 bases. The CDR3 loop spans 13 amino acids. From germline, CDR1 is SQVTM and CDR2 ANQGSEA. In DNA form, the CDR3 reads TGCAGCGTTGAAGCAGGGTCGAAAAACATTCAGTACTTC. It codes for CSVEAGSKNIQYF. The full variable domain, its missing parts supplied by reference TRBV29-1 and TRBJ2-4, is SAVISQKPSRDICQRGTSLTIQCQVDSQVTMMFWYRQQPGQSLTLIATANQGSEATYESGFVIDKFPISRPNLTFSTLTVSNMSPEDSSIYLCSVEAGSKNIQYFGAGTRLSVL.

The DNA of the CDR3 is TGTGCCAGTCCCCCGGACAGGGGGCCAGCCTATGGTGGCTACACCTTC. As protein: CASPPDRGPAYGGYTF. V usage is TRBV7-2 and J usage is TRBJ1-2; 11 bases fit TRBD1. The CDR3 totals 16 residues. With V trimmed by 9 bases and J by 7 bases, 16 bases remained unmatched. Germline CDR1 and CDR2: SGHTA and FQGNSA.

CDR3 protein: CASRRDLTGELFF. The CDR3 DNA sequence: TGTGCCAGCCGGCGGGACCTGACCGGGGAGCTGTTTTTT. This rearrangement joins TRBV12-3 or TRBV12-4 to TRBJ2-2, with a weak D call TRBD2 (6 bases). V lost 8 bases and J 5 bases, leaving 12 bases between the germline ends. This CDR3 region has 13 residues.

The chain has TRBV7-8 and TRBJ2-3; 10 nucleotides match TRBD2. Losses at the gene ends were 7 bases for V and 6 bases for J; bases not matched to a gene: 10. The germline CDR1 and CDR2 sequences are SGHVS and FQNEAQ. The CDR3 covers 15 residues. The CDR3, as DNA: TGTGCCAGCAACCTTAGCGGGGGGCTGCTGGATACGCAGTATTTT. Encoded protein: CASNLSGGLLDTQYF.

A few counts support this clonotype. The chain combines TRBV5-1 with TRBJ2-7, with a weak D call TRBD2 (7 bases). Trimming left V 7 bases short and J 0 bases short, with 17 bases between. The CDR3 is 15 amino acids. Germline CDR1 and CDR2: SGHRS and YFSETQ. CDR3 nucleotides: TGCGCCAGCGCCCCTCGGGGGGCAACCTCCTACGAGCAGTACTTC. This gives the protein CASAPRGATSYEQYF.

As DNA, the CDR3 is TGTGCCAGCAGCCCGGGACTAGCGAGTTCCCGCAATGAGCAGTTCTTC. Residues: CASSPGLASSRNEQFF. The chain joins TRBV14 to TRBJ2-1; 10 bases map to TRBD2. Losses at the gene ends were 4 bases for V and 6 bases for J; bases not matched to a gene: 9. Germline CDR1 reads SGHDN; CDR2 reads FVKESK. The CDR3 has 16 amino acids. Combining the CDR3 with reference TRBV14 and TRBJ2-1 gives the whole variable domain EAGVTQFPSHSVIEKGQTVTLRCDPISGHDNLYWYRRVMGKEIKFLLHFVKESKQDESGMPNNRFLAERTGGTYSTLKVQPAELEDSGVYFCASSPGLASSRNEQFFGPGTRLTVL.

The chain carries TRBV20-1 and TRBJ2-6, with TRBD1 matching 7 bases. The trim removed 6 bases at V and 0 bases at J, leaving 14 bases unmatched. CDR3 size: 18 residues. Germline loops: CDR1 DFQATT, CDR2 SNEGSKA (reference sequence). CDR3 DNA: TGCAGTGCCAGGAGGCTGGGACAGCCGGACTCTGGGGCCAACGTCCTGACTTTC. It yields the protein CSARRLGQPDSGANVLTF.